The 17 T cell receptor beta chains reported below all come from one sample, sequenced in a study of blood T cell repertoires in COVID-19. Clones were read by immunoSEQ multiplex PCR, and TCRdb kept only the in-frame ones, dropping some. This sample has roughly 150,000 clones; over 80% occur once, and the top ten carry 8% to 9.5%. Sequencing was done on a sample of peripheral blood. Receptor source: a woman of 80 years or more with active or convalescent COVID-19.

This chain links TRBV7-2 with TRBJ2-7; 7 bases are shared with TRBD1. J gave up 5 bases and V 3 bases, and 16 bases lay outside the gene matches. The CDR3 totals 17 residues. Germline V CDR1 and CDR2: SGHTA, FQGNSA. The CDR3 loop reads CASSFRRQGTSGDEQYF. DNA of the CDR3: TGTGCCAGCAGCTTCCGTCGACAGGGAACCTCAGGGGACGAGCAGTACTTC. Together with reference TRBV7-2 and TRBJ2-7, the CDR3 gives the full variable domain: GAGVSQSPSNKVTEKGKDVELRCDPISGHTALYWYRQSLGQGLEFLIYFQGNSAPDKSGLPSDRFSAERTGGSVSTLTIQRTQQEDSAVYLCASSFRRQGTSGDEQYFGPGTRLTVT.

CDR3 sequence (DNA): TGTGCCATCAGTGATGGACCGGGACAGGGGATCTACGAGCAGTACTTC. It translates to CAISDGPGQGIYEQYF. V usage is TRBV10-3 and J usage is TRBJ2-7; 10 nucleotides match TRBD1. The CDR3 length is 16 residues. V was clipped by 3 bases and J by 3 bases; unmatched bases: 8. CDR1 and CDR2 (germline): ENHRY, SYGVKD.

V gene TRBV5-4 combines with J gene TRBJ2-7, with a possible D match to TRBD1 (5 bases). Germline V gene data show CDR1 as SGHNT and CDR2 as YYREEE (reference sequence). The CDR3 sequence is 14 residues long. V was trimmed by 0 bases and J by 2 bases, leaving 9 bases between them. The chain's CDR3 is CASSLGQGAYEQYF. CDR3 nucleotide sequence: TGTGCCAGCAGCTTGGGGCAGGGCGCCTACGAGCAGTACTTC.

The chain employs TRBV7-9 and TRBJ2-7; a weak D match, TRBD1 (6 bases). Trimming took off 5 bases at V and 6 bases at J, with 14 bases between the two ends. This CDR3 comprises 13 residues. Germline V gene sequence: CDR1 SEHNR, CDR2 FQNEAQ (reference sequence). This CDR3 is CASSPGQIGEQYF. The DNA for the CDR3 is TGTGCCAGCAGCCCCGGACAGATTGGCGAGCAGTACTTC.

The chain employs TRBV2 and TRBJ1-1, with TRBD1 as a possible D gene (5 bases). The germline V gene has CDR1 SNHLY and CDR2 FYNNEI. Between the trimmed V and J ends, which lost 10 bases and 1 base, there was a span of 10 bases. CDR3 length equals 12 residues. The CDR3 nucleotides read TGTGCCACCCAGGGTTGGAACACTGAAGCTTTCTTT. It codes for CATQGWNTEAFF.

This chain links TRBV6-6 with TRBJ2-2, with 9 nucleotides matching TRBD1. Germline V gene data show CDR1 as MNHNY and CDR2 as SVGAGI (reference sequence). Losses at the gene ends were 5 bases for V and 4 bases for J; bases not matched to a gene: 14. There are 18 residues in the CDR3. Here the CDR3 DNA reads TGTGCCAGCAGTCCGAATCGGTTGGGACAGGGTGTCACCGGGGAGCTGTTTTTT. This translates into CASSPNRLGQGVTGELFF.

The V and J genes are TRBV5-1 and TRBJ2-1; D is possibly TRBD1 (5 bases). V was clipped by 5 bases and J by 1 base, with 13 bases between them. Germline V gene lookup returns CDR1 SGHRS and CDR2 YFSETQ. The CDR3 contains 15 residues. The CDR3 reads CASRYQGGSYNEQFF. DNA for the CDR3: TGCGCCAGCAGGTACCAGGGTGGTTCCTACAATGAGCAGTTCTTC. Full variable domain (outside the CDR3, taken from reference TRBV5-1 and TRBJ2-1): KAGVTQTPRYLIKTRGQQVTLSCSPISGHRSVSWYQQTPGQGLQFLFEYFSETQRNKGNFPGRFSGRQFSNSRSEMNVSTLELGDSALYLCASRYQGGSYNEQFFGPGTRLTVL.

The chain uses TRBV28 and TRBJ2-1; D is perhaps TRBD1 (5 bases). Germline CDR1 MDHEN, CDR2 SYDVKM. The CDR3 covers 15 residues. Trimming pared 8 bases from V and 0 bases from J, leaving 14 bases between. CDR3 nucleotides: TGTGCCAGCCTTCAGGGTCACGGCTCCTACAATGAGCAGTTCTTC. Its translation is CASLQGHGSYNEQFF.

V usage is TRBV19 and J usage is TRBJ1-2; D not certain. In germline, CDR1 is LNHDA, CDR2 SQIVND (reference sequence). There are 15 residues in the CDR3. Between the trimmed V and J ends, which lost 1 base and 8 bases, there was a span of 17 bases. Here the CDR3 reads CASSIGAVGQRGYTF. As DNA, the CDR3 is TGTGCCAGTAGTATAGGGGCAGTTGGGCAACGCGGCTACACCTTC. Variable domain in full (rest from reference TRBV19 and TRBJ1-2): DGGITQSPKYLFRKEGQNVTLSCEQNLNHDAMYWYRQDPGQGLRLIYYSQIVNDFQKGDIAEGYSVSREKKESFPLTVTSAQKNPTAFYLCASSIGAVGQRGYTFGSGTRLTVV.

This clone has a handful of counts. V usage is TRBV11-3 and J usage is TRBJ1-1; TRBD1 matches at 7 bases. Looked up from germline, CDR1 is SGHNT and CDR2 is YENEEA. V shed 5 bases and J 3 bases; nucleotides not matched to a gene: 6. This CDR3 spans 14 amino acids. The CDR3 loop reads CASSPETGYTEAFF. CDR3 bases: TGTGCCAGCAGCCCAGAGACAGGGTACACTGAAGCTTTCTTT.

V is TRBV7-6 and J is TRBJ1-2; D perhaps matches TRBD1 (5 bases). There are 12 residues in the CDR3. V was clipped by 5 bases and J by 8 bases, with 12 bases between them. Germline V gives CDR1 SGHVS, CDR2 FNYEAQ. The CDR3 DNA reads as TGTGCCAGCAGCCGAGACAGAGGAGGCTACACCTTC. Translated, it gives CASSRDRGGYTF.

The CDR3 DNA follows: TGTGCCAGCTCACCACCGGGACCGGGACAGGGGTCGGTCAAAGGAGCTTTCTTT. Amino acids: CASSPPGPGQGSVKGAFF. The chain recombines TRBV18 with TRBJ1-1, with 10 bases that match TRBD1. The trim removed 0 bases at V and 10 bases at J, leaving 17 bases unmatched. CDR1 and CDR2 (germline): KGHSH, LQKENI. The CDR3 is made up of 18 amino acids.

The chain recombines TRBV4-3 with TRBJ1-1, with TRBD1 matching 7 bases. Germline CDR1 is LGHNA and CDR2 is YSLEER. CDR3 length: 14 amino acids. V lost 4 bases to trimming and J lost 0 bases; unmatched junction nucleotides: 2. In DNA, the CDR3 is TGCGCCAGCAGCCCGGGACAGATGAACACTGAAGCTTTCTTT. This sequence encodes CASSPGQMNTEAFF.

This chain joins TRBV6-2 or TRBV6-3 and TRBJ2-5, with D uncertain. V was clipped by 5 bases and J by 5 bases, with 6 bases between them. The CDR3 sequence is 11 residues long. CDR1 is MNHEY and CDR2 is SVGEGT in the germline V gene. CDR3 DNA: TGTGCCAGCAGTCTCGCGGAGACCCAGTACTTC. This encodes CASSLAETQYF.

The CDR3 region is CASSLPQNTEAFF. CDR3 DNA: TGTGCCAGCAGCTTACCCCAAAACACTGAAGCTTTCTTT. This chain uses TRBV7-2 with TRBJ1-1; D uncertain. CDR1 is SGHTA and CDR2 is FQGNSA in the germline V gene. This CDR3 region has 13 residues. Trimming cost V 2 bases and J 2 bases, with 6 bases left between them.

The V gene is TRBV5-1, the J gene TRBJ1-2, with D perhaps matching TRBD1 (6 bases). Trimming took off 5 bases at V and 6 bases at J, with 14 bases between the two ends. The CDR3 totals 13 residues. Germline V gives CDR1 SGHRS, CDR2 YFSETQ. This chain's CDR3 is CASRRSGVDGYTF. For the CDR3, the DNA is TGCGCCAGCAGGAGGTCAGGGGTGGATGGCTACACCTTC.

The chain uses TRBV4-1 and TRBJ2-1; 9 bases are a match to TRBD1. Unmatched junction bases numbered 5, after V lost 1 base and J lost 7 bases. Germline lookup yields CDR1 MGHRA and CDR2 YSYEKL. This CDR3 region has 15 residues. Here the CDR3 reads CASSQVGQGRNEQFF. CDR3 in DNA: TGCGCCAGCAGCCAAGTTGGACAGGGGAGAAATGAGCAGTTCTTC.